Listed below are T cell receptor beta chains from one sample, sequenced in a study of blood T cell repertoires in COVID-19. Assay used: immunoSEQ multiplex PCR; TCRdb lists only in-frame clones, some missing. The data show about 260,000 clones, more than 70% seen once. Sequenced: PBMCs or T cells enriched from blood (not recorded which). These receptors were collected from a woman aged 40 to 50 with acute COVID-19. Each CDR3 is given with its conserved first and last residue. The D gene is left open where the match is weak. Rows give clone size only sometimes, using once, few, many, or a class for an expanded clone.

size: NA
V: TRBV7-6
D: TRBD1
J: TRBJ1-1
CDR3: CASSLAGQGAITEAFF
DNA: TGTGCCAGCAGCTTAGCGGGACAGGGGGCGATAACTGAAGCTTTCTTT

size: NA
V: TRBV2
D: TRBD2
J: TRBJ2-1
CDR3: CASGLAGVGEQFF
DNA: TGTGCCAGCGGACTAGCGGGAGTCGGTGAGCAGTTCTTC

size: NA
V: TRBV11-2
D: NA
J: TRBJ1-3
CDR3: CASSPQLLSGNTIYF
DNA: TGTGCCAGCAGTCCACAGCTCCTCTCTGGAAACACCATATATTTT

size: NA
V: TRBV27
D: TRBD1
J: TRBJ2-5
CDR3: CASSLTSGTGSETQYF
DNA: TGTGCCAGCAGTTTAACCTCCGGGACAGGGAGTGAGACCCAGTACTTC

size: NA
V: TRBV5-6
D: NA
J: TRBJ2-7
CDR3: CASSFGTGQTYEQYF
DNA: TGTGCCAGCAGCTTTGGAACGGGACAAACCTACGAGCAGTACTTC

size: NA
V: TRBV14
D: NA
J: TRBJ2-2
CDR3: CASSGGVYTGELFF
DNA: TGTGCCAGCAGCGGGGGCGTTTACACCGGGGAGCTGTTTTTT

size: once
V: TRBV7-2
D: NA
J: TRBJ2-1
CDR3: CASSPTSWGEQFF
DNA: TGTGCCAGCAGCCCGACTAGTTGGGGTGAGCAGTTCTTC

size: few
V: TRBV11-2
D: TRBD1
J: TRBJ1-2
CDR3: CASSLVEGASRGYTF
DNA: TGTGCCAGCAGCTTAGTGGAGGGGGCGAGTAGAGGCTACACCTTC

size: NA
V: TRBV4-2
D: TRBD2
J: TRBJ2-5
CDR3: CASSQDEASGQETQYF
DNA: TGTGCCAGCAGCCAAGATGAGGCTAGCGGACAAGAGACCCAGTACTTC

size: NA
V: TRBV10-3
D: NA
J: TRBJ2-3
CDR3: CAISDTGSHADTQYF
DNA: TGTGCCATCAGTGACACAGGGAGTCATGCAGATACGCAGTATTTT

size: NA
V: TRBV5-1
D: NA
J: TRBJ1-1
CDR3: CASSLGHTEAFF
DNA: TGCGCCAGCAGCTTGGGGCACACTGAAGCTTTCTTT

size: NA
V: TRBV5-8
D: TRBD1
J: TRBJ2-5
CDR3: CASATGGFRETQYF
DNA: TGTGCCAGTGCGACAGGGGGCTTTCGAGAGACCCAGTACTTC

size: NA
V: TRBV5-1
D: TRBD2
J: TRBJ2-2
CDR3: CASSTGTSGTNTGELFF
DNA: TGCGCCAGCAGCACCGGGACTAGCGGGACGAACACCGGGGAGCTGTTTTTT

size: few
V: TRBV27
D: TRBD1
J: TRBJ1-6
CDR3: CASRDSDRGAWNSPLHF
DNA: TGTGCCAGCAGGGACTCGGACAGGGGGGCCTGGAATTCACCCCTCCACTTT

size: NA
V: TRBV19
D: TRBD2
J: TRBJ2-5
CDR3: CASSIVGVAGGRETQYF
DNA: TGTGCCAGTAGTATAGTAGGAGTAGCGGGAGGGCGAGAGACCCAGTACTTC

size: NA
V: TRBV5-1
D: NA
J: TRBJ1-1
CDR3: CASSYAGVTTEAFF
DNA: TGCGCCAGCAGCTATGCAGGGGTTACCACTGAAGCTTTCTTT

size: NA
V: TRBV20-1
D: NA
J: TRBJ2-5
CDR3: CSASPSSRETQYF
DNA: TGCAGTGCTAGTCCGTCTAGCCGAGAGACCCAGTACTTC

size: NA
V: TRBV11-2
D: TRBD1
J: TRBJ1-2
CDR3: CASSSQGAGNRDGYTF
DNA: TGTGCCAGCAGCTCCCAGGGGGCGGGAAACAGAGATGGCTACACCTTC

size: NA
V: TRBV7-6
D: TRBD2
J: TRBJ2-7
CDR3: CASSPGLASSYEQYF
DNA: TGTGCCAGCAGCCCCGGACTAGCGTCCTCCTACGAGCAGTACTTC

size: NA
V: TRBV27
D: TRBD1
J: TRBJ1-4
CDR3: CASRKTGPNEKLFF
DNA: TGTGCCAGCAGAAAGACAGGGCCTAATGAAAAACTGTTTTTT

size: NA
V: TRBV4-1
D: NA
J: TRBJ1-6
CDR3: CASSQTGLTAYNSPLHF
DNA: TGCGCCAGCAGCCAAACAGGGTTAACGGCCTATAATTCACCCCTCCACTTT

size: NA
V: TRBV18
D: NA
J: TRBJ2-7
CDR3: CASSPPTAENIYEQYF
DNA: TGTGCCAGCTCACCACCCACAGCCGAAAACATTTACGAGCAGTACTTC

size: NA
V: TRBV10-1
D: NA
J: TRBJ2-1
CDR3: CASSESQAAEQFF
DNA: TGCGCCAGCAGTGAGTCCCAGGCCGCTGAGCAGTTCTTC

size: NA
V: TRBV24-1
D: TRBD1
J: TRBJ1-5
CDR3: CATSDRRTGEGQPQHF
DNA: TGTGCCACCAGTGACCGACGGACAGGGGAAGGTCAGCCCCAGCATTTT

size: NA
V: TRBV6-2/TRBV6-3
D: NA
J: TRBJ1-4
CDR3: CASSYVVSSGKLFF
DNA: TGTGCCAGCAGTTACGTCGTGTCCTCCGGGAAACTGTTTTTT

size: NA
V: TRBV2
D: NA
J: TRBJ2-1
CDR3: CASRGGTNEQFF
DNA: TGTGCCAGCAGGGGGGGAACGAATGAGCAGTTCTTC

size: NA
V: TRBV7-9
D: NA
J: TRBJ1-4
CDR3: CASSLAAERARRGKLFF
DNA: TGTGCCAGCAGCTTAGCCGCCGAGAGGGCCCGACGTGGAAAACTGTTTTTT

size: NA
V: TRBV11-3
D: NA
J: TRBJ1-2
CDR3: CASSSRGANYGYTF
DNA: TGTGCCAGCAGCTCCAGGGGAGCTAACTATGGCTACACCTTC

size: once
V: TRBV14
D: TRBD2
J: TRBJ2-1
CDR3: CASSQGFYTGGDEQFF
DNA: TGTGCCAGCAGCCAAGGGTTCTACACTGGGGGGGATGAGCAGTTCTTC

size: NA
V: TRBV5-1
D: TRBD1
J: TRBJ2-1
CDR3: CASSGWRTGGFYNEQFF
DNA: TGCGCCAGCAGCGGATGGAGGACAGGGGGCTTCTACAATGAGCAGTTCTTC

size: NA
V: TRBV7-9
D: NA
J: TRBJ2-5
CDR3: CASSPRQASQETQYF
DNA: TGTGCCAGCAGCCCCAGACAGGCTAGTCAAGAGACCCAGTACTTC

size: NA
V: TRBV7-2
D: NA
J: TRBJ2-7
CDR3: CASSLSRERSYEQYF
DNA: TGTGCCAGCAGCTTAAGTCGGGAGCGGTCCTACGAGCAGTACTTC

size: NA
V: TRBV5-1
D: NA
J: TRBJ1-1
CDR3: CASSFDSTMNTEAFF
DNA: TGCGCCAGCAGCTTCGACAGTACCATGAACACTGAAGCTTTCTTT

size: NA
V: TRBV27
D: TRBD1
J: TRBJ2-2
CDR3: CASSLRIGTGGTGELFF
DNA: TGTGCCAGCAGTTTGAGGATAGGGACAGGGGGCACCGGGGAGCTGTTTTTT

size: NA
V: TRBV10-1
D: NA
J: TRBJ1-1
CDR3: CASRDSSSTEAFF
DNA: TGCGCCAGCAGGGACAGTTCGTCCACTGAAGCTTTCTTT

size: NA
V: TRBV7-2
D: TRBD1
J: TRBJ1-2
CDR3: CASSPAGTGANYGYTF
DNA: TGTGCCAGCAGCCCAGCCGGGACAGGGGCTAACTATGGCTACACCTTC

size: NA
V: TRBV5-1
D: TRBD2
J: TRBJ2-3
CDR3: CASSQVGLDTDTQYF
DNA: TGCGCCAGCAGCCAGGTGGGACTAGATACAGATACGCAGTATTTT

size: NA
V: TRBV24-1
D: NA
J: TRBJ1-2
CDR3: CATSDLAGDYGYTF
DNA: TGTGCCACCAGTGATTTGGCAGGGGACTATGGCTACACCTTC

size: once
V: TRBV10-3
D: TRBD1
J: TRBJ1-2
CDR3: CAISEPGTGGSGYTF
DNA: TGTGCCATCAGTGAGCCCGGGACAGGGGGCTCTGGCTACACCTTC

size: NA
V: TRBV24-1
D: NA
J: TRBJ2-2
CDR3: CATSDFRETGELFF
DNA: TGTGCCACCAGTGATTTTAGGGAGACCGGGGAGCTGTTTTTT

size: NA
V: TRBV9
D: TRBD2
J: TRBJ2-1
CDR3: CASSVAPGGNNEQFF
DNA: TGTGCCAGCAGCGTAGCTCCGGGAGGTAACAATGAGCAGTTCTTC

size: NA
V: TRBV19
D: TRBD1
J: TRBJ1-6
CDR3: CASSLGQILDSPLHF
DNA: TGTGCCAGTAGTTTGGGACAGATATTGGATTCACCCCTCCACTTT

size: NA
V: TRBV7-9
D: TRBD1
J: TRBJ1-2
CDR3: CASSLTTYGGQVGSGYTF
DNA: TGTGCCAGCAGCTTAACGACATATGGGGGACAGGTCGGGTCTGGCTACACCTTC

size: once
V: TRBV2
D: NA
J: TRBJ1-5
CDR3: CASNTMLNQPQHF
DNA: TGTGCCAGCAACACCATGCTCAATCAGCCCCAGCATTTT

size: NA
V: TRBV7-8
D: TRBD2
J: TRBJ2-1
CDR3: CASSIPIAGVNEQFF
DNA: TGTGCCAGCAGCATACCCATAGCGGGAGTCAATGAGCAGTTCTTC

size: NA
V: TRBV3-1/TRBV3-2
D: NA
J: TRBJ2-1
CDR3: CASSQQFGLLGGYNEQFF
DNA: TGTGCCAGCAGCCAACAATTTGGCTTGCTCGGGGGCTACAATGAGCAGTTCTTC

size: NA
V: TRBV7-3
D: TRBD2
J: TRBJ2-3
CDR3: CASSFRLAGVDTQYF
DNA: TGTGCCAGCAGCTTTAGACTAGCGGGAGTAGATACGCAGTATTTT

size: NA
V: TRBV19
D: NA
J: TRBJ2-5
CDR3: CASSIETGTVRETQYF
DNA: TGTGCCAGTAGTATCGAGACAGGGACTGTTAGGGAGACCCAGTACTTC

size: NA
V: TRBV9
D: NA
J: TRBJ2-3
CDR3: CASSVTFTDTQYF
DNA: TGTGCCAGCAGCGTAACTTTCACAGATACGCAGTATTTT

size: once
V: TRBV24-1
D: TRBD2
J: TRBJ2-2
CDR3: CATSDQGTGGGSTGELFF
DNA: TGTGCCACCAGTGATCAAGGGACTGGGGGGGGTTCCACCGGGGAGCTGTTTTTT

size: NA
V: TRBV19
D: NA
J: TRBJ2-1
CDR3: CASSPTGGNEQFF
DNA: TGTGCCAGTAGTCCCACCGGGGGAAATGAGCAGTTCTTC